This T cell receptor beta chain was captured by sequencing in a study of T-cell reconstitution after alpha-beta-depleted transplantation in children. Germline V gene lookup returns CDR1 MNHNS and CDR2 SASEGT. The CDR3 is made up of 13 amino acids. With 5 bases removed from V and 6 bases from J, the gap between germline ends came to 11 bases. It was with unique molecular identifiers that the TCRbeta library was prepared. TCRdb used MiXCR to reprocess the PCR reads, holding one entry per CDR3 protein. The sample has about a million distinct CDR3 sequences, under 30% seen once; the top ten hold 28%. Sequenced material: PBMCs, mostly from graft donor cells, taken 360 days after TCRalphabeta/CD19-depleted stem cell transplant. This rearrangement joins TRBV6-1 to TRBJ1-5, with a weak D call TRBD1 (5 bases). This sequence was found in a boy younger than two who had a stem cell transplant for SCID, so the T cells may come from the graft donor. The CDR3 sequence: CASSPGTGQPQHF. CDR3 in DNA: TGTGCCAGCAGTCCCGGGACCGGTCAGCCCCAGCATTTT.